The 21 T cell receptor beta chains below were found in one sample sequenced in a study of cytomegalovirus exposure and HLA in healthy donors. The PCR contained 60 Vbeta and 13 Jbeta primers. Only in-frame clones appear in the TCRdb table, and some are missing; sequencing was by immunoSEQ multiplex PCR. This repertoire includes 70,000 to 100,000 clones. The sequencing input was PBMCs. These receptors all come from a man between 18 and 29 years old in good health and CMV-seropositive.

This sequence joins TRBV7-8 and TRBJ2-1, with TRBD1 matching over 7 bases. V was clipped by 5 bases and J by 6 bases; unmatched bases: 7. Germline V gene sequence: CDR1 SGHVS, CDR2 FQNEAQ. CDR3 length: 14 amino acids. CDR3 sequence: CASSPLTGSNEQFF. The CDR3 region has the DNA TGTGCCAGCAGCCCTCTGACAGGGTCCAATGAGCAGTTCTTC.

This chain uses TRBV19 with TRBJ2-1; a weak D match, TRBD1 (5 bases). The V and J ends lost 1 base and 5 bases respectively, with 12 bases between them. The V gene's germline CDR1 is LNHDA and CDR2 SQIVND (reference sequence). The CDR3 sequence is 15 residues long. The CDR3, as DNA: TGTGCCAGTAGTATAGTACAGGCCACCAACAATGAGCAGTTCTTC. Amino acid sequence: CASSIVQATNNEQFF.

V and J are TRBV28 and TRBJ2-7, with D possibly matching TRBD1 (6 bases). The CDR3 is made up of 15 amino acids. V was shortened by 5 bases and J by 1 base, with 15 bases between the two germline ends. Germline V gene data show CDR1 as MDHEN and CDR2 as SYDVKM. The CDR3 loop is CASSPPGHGSYEQYF. In DNA form, the CDR3 reads TGTGCCAGCAGTCCTCCGGGACACGGATCCTACGAGCAGTACTTC.

The chain carries TRBV19 and TRBJ1-5; D remains unclear. The CDR3 is 17 amino acids. In germline, CDR1 is LNHDA, CDR2 SQIVND (reference sequence). V was shortened by 4 bases and J by 3 bases, with 19 bases between the two germline ends. CDR3 region: CASSRIRQSPDNQPQHF. DNA of the CDR3: TGTGCCAGTAGTAGAATTAGACAATCCCCTGACAATCAGCCCCAGCATTTT.

In the case of this clone: Distinct nucleotide sequences in the sample also encode this CDR3. The rearrangement links TRBV4-2 to TRBJ2-2; the match to TRBD2 covers 8 bases. CDR1 and CDR2 (germline): LGHNA, YNFKEQ. Trimming cost V 2 bases and J 3 bases; bases outside gene matches: 2. CDR3 length: 15 residues. In DNA form, the CDR3 reads TGTGCCAGCAGCCAACTAGCGGGTGACACCGGGGAGCTGTTTTTT. Amino acid sequence: CASSQLAGDTGELFF.

The genes are TRBV20-1 and TRBJ2-1, with TRBD2 as a possible D gene (7 bases). The CDR3 covers 11 residues. Deletions cut 5 bases from V and 9 bases from J, with 11 bases between. Germline-derived CDR1 and CDR2 are DFQATT and SNEGSKA (reference sequence). Here the CDR3 reads CSALGGGEQFF. CDR3 nucleotides: TGCAGTGCTTTGGGAGGGGGTGAGCAGTTCTTC.

The rearrangement uses TRBV6-6 and TRBJ1-5; D gene ambiguous. The CDR3 is 13 amino acids. Deletions cut 7 bases from V and 5 bases from J, with 12 bases between. CDR1 is MNHNY, CDR2 SVGAGI, per germline (reference sequence). In nucleotides, the CDR3 is TGTGCCAGCACCGGTGTTGGAGATCAGCCCCAGCATTTT. It translates to CASTGVGDQPQHF.

V gene TRBV14 combines with J gene TRBJ2-7, with a possible D match to TRBD1 (6 bases). The V end lost 10 bases, the J end lost 4 bases, and 23 bases lay between the germline ends. The CDR3 loop spans 15 amino acids. CDR1 is SGHDN and CDR2 is FVKESK in the germline V gene. CDR3: CAIPLVQQGPYEQYF. The CDR3 DNA follows: TGTGCCATTCCTCTGGTCCAACAGGGCCCTTACGAGCAGTACTTC.

The J gene is TRBJ1-2, the V gene TRBV28, with TRBD1 as a possible D gene (6 bases). From germline, CDR1 is MDHEN and CDR2 SYDVKM. This CDR3 has 13 residues. V shed 0 bases and J shed 6 bases, with 8 bases lying between them. Written as DNA, the CDR3 is TGTGCCAGCAGTTTATGGAACAGGGATGGCTACACCTTC. It codes for CASSLWNRDGYTF.

The V call is TRBV7-3, the J call TRBJ2-2, with D possibly matching TRBD1 (6 bases). CDR1 is SGHTA, CDR2 FQGTGA, per germline. There are 17 residues in the CDR3. The germline V and J ends were trimmed by 5 bases and 0 bases, with 16 bases remaining between them. In DNA, the CDR3 is TGTGCCAGCAGCCCTGGGGGCAGTCTCGCGAACACCGGGGAGCTGTTTTTT. Amino acids: CASSPGGSLANTGELFF.

The chain combines TRBV7-8 with TRBJ2-2; 8 bases agree with TRBD1. The junction had 7 bases not matched to a gene; V was cut back by 4 bases and J by 0 bases. Germline loops: CDR1 SGHVS, CDR2 FQNEAQ. This CDR3 comprises 17 residues. The CDR3 region has the DNA TGTGCCAGCAGCTCAAGGACAGGGTTCGCGAACACCGGGGAGCTGTTTTTT. It is translated as CASSSRTGFANTGELFF.

The chain couples TRBV30 to TRBJ1-1, with D possibly being TRBD1 (6 bases). V shed 8 bases and J shed 7 bases, with 26 bases lying between them. CDR3 length: 15 residues. Per the germline V gene, CDR1 is GTSNPN and CDR2 is SVGIG (reference sequence). The CDR3 DNA follows: TGTGCCGGGGGGGCGCAAGGGCCGAGAGCCCTTGAAGCTTTCTTT. It specifies CAGGAQGPRALEAFF.

Of note for this clone: The sample contains more than one DNA sequence encoding this CDR3. The J gene is TRBJ2-7, the V gene TRBV6-1, with TRBD1 identical over 8 bases. Germline lookup yields CDR1 MNHNS and CDR2 SASEGT. The J segment lost 0 bases and the V segment lost 7 bases, leaving 8 bases of the junction unmatched. The CDR3 runs to 15 residues. The CDR3 DNA reads as TGTGCCAGCAATTTCGGACAGGGACTCTCCTACGAGCAGTACTTC. Its protein is CASNFGQGLSYEQYF.

This rearrangement joins TRBV9 to TRBJ2-7; 10 bases map to TRBD2. The V gene end was trimmed by 0 bases and the J gene end by 6 bases; junction bases not matched to a gene: 9. Germline CDR1 reads SGDLS; CDR2 reads YYNGEE. The CDR3 loop spans 16 amino acids. CDR3 in DNA: TGTGCCAGCAGCGTAGATGAAGCGGGAGGGCCAGGCGAGCAGTACTTC. Amino acids: CASSVDEAGGPGEQYF.

This chain joins TRBV11-2 and TRBJ2-7, with 9 positions matching TRBD1. V gave up 1 base and J gave up 4 bases; unmatched junction bases: 8. The CDR3 contains 16 residues. From germline, CDR1 is SGHAT and CDR2 FQNNGV. CDR3 nucleotide sequence: TGTGCCAGCAGCTTAGCCCCAGGGACAGGGATGTACGAGCAGTACTTC. Amino acid sequence: CASSLAPGTGMYEQYF.

The J gene is TRBJ1-1, the V gene TRBV7-9, with D perhaps TRBD1 (6 bases). Germline V gene sequence: CDR1 SEHNR, CDR2 FQNEAQ (reference sequence). CDR3 length: 13 amino acids. With 5 bases removed from V and 7 bases from J, the gap between germline ends came to 14 bases. The CDR3 DNA reads TGTGCCAGCAGCCCACAGGGTAACGTTGAAGCTTTCTTT. Translated, it gives CASSPQGNVEAFF. Full variable domain (outside the CDR3, taken from reference TRBV7-9 and TRBJ1-1): DTGVSQNPRHKITKRGQNVTFRCDPISEHNRLYWYRQTLGQGPEFLTYFQNEAQLEKSRLLSDRFSAERPKGSFSTLEIQRTEQGDSAMYLCASSPQGNVEAFFGQGTRLTVV.

This rearrangement joins TRBV28 to TRBJ1-6, with D tentatively TRBD1 (5 bases). The germline gives CDR1 MDHEN, CDR2 SYDVKM. Trimming took 3 bases from V and 10 from J, leaving 13 bases between them. CDR3 length equals 14 residues. CDR3 DNA: TGTGCCAGCAGTTTTGGTCAGGGTGGGTCACCCCTCCACTTT. Amino acids: CASSFGQGGSPLHF.

The chain employs TRBV29-1 and TRBJ2-7, with a possible D match to TRBD2 (5 bases). Between the trimmed V and J ends, which lost 0 bases and 2 bases, there was a span of 11 bases. CDR3 length: 14 amino acids. Germline V CDR1 and CDR2: SQVTM, ANQGSEA. Written as DNA, the CDR3 is TGCAGCGTTGAAGATCCCGGGAAGACCTACGAGCAGTACTTC. It translates to CSVEDPGKTYEQYF.

The rearrangement uses TRBV4-2 and TRBJ1-2; D is perhaps TRBD1 (6 bases). This CDR3 contains 16 residues. Trimming stripped 4 bases from V and 3 bases from J, with 18 bases between. Germline values: CDR1 LGHNA, CDR2 YNFKEQ. The CDR3 nucleotides read TGTGCCAGCAGCCCAGGTTCGGGGGGGCTGGACTATGGCTACACCTTC. This gives the protein CASSPGSGGLDYGYTF.

The chain joins TRBV11-2 to TRBJ2-7; tentative D call: TRBD2 (5 bases). V was cut by 6 bases and J by 2 bases, with 17 bases left in between. The CDR3 extends over 15 amino acids. The germline gives CDR1 SGHAT, CDR2 FQNNGV. The CDR3 reads CASRYGGYPPYEQYF. CDR3 in DNA: TGTGCCAGCAGATACGGCGGGTACCCTCCCTACGAGCAGTACTTC.

This chain joins TRBV9 and TRBJ2-5; D remains ambiguous. V lost 0 bases and J 1 base, leaving 10 bases between the germline ends. Germline V gene lookup returns CDR1 SGDLS and CDR2 YYNGEE. This CDR3 spans 15 amino acids. The CDR3 DNA reads TGTGCCAGCAGCGTAGATAGCTACCTCCAAGAGACCCAGTACTTC. The encoded protein is CASSVDSYLQETQYF.